The 10 T cell receptor beta chains in this list originate from one sample, sequenced in a study of blood T cell repertoires in COVID-19. TCRdb's table, derived via immunoSEQ multiplex PCR, lists solely in-frame clones and lacks some. The data show roughly 220,000 clones, approximately 90% seen once. Input material: PBMCs or T cells enriched from blood (not recorded which). Receptor source: a woman between 25 and 40 years old who had recovered from COVID-19.

The V gene is TRBV9, the J gene TRBJ2-5; TRBD2 matches at 11 bases. CDR1 is SGDLS, CDR2 YYNGEE, per germline. The V gene end was trimmed by 2 bases and the J gene end by 2 bases; junction bases not matched to a gene: 2. CDR3 length: 15 residues. The CDR3 DNA reads as TGTGCCAGCAGCGTGGGACTAGCGGAACAAGAGACCCAGTACTTC. It encodes CASSVGLAEQETQYF.

J is TRBJ2-1 and V is TRBV4-1; 8 bases align to TRBD2. CDR3 length: 14 residues. J lost 5 bases, V lost 5 bases, and 5 bases had no gene match. Germline-derived CDR1 and CDR2 are MGHRA and YSYEKL. The CDR3 bases are TGCGCCAGCAGCTCGGGACTAGGCCACAATGAGCAGTTCTTC. Its protein product is CASSSGLGHNEQFF.

The gene calls are TRBV6-2 or TRBV6-3 and TRBJ2-5; D is ambiguous. The CDR3 length is 14 residues. Germline CDR1 and CDR2: MNHEY and SVGEGT. Trimming took 6 bases from V and 1 from J, leaving 12 bases between them. The CDR3 sequence is CASSLYSSQETQYF. Written as DNA, the CDR3 is TGTGCCAGCAGCCTCTACAGTAGCCAAGAGACCCAGTACTTC.

The chain recombines TRBV5-1 with TRBJ1-2; 9 bases are shared with TRBD1. This CDR3 comprises 16 residues. J gave up 14 bases and V 4 bases, and 21 bases lay outside the gene matches. The germline CDR1 and CDR2 sequences are SGHRS and YFSETQ. CDR3 protein: CASSPEGTGTSRAGTF. In DNA, the CDR3 is TGCGCCAGCAGCCCGGAAGGGACAGGGACAAGTCGTGCGGGGACCTTC.

This clone has more than one count but fewer than ten. The chain has TRBV21-1 and TRBJ2-7; TRBD2 is the table's D call and was not checked against the DNA. TRBV21-1 constitutes a pseudogene. CDR3 length: 15 amino acids. This CDR3 is CASSKGELSSYEQYF. CDR3 coding DNA: TGTGCCAGCAGCAAAGGCGAGCTTAGCTCCTACGAGCAGTACTTC.

For the CDR3, the DNA is TGTGCCAGCAGCCAAGGGGTATGGCGGGGGGGCACAGATACGCAGTATTTT. It yields the protein CASSQGVWRGGTDTQYF. The V gene is TRBV3-1 (or the pseudogene TRBV3-2), the J gene TRBJ2-3; 8 nucleotides align to TRBD2. V lost 1 base to trimming and J lost 1 base; unmatched junction nucleotides: 7. This CDR3 is 17 amino acids long. Germline loops: CDR1 LGHDT, CDR2 YNNKEL (reference sequence).

The chain is built from TRBV27 and TRBJ1-6; 10 positions agree with TRBD1. The V gene end was trimmed by 4 bases and the J gene end by 0 bases; junction bases not matched to a gene: 6. The CDR3 loop spans 18 amino acids. Germline V lookup: CDR1 MNHEY, CDR2 SMNVEV (reference sequence). This CDR3 reads CASSSRTGGSSYNSPLHF. CDR3 nucleotide sequence: TGTGCCAGCAGTTCCCGGACAGGGGGGAGCTCCTATAATTCACCCCTCCACTTT.

The V gene is TRBV3-1 (or the pseudogene TRBV3-2), the J gene TRBJ1-4, with D uncertain. The ends were cut back, 5 bases at V and 7 bases at J, with 14 bases in the middle. This CDR3 region has 14 residues. Germline V gives CDR1 LGHDT, CDR2 YNNKEL (reference sequence). The CDR3 is CASSSREDGEKLFF. CDR3 nucleotides: TGTGCCAGCAGCTCAAGGGAGGATGGTGAAAAACTGTTTTTT.

The chain employs TRBV7-2 and TRBJ2-7; no reliable D call. Germline assignment: CDR1 SGHTA and CDR2 FQGNSA. This CDR3 contains 13 residues. V gave up 3 bases and J gave up 5 bases, with 11 bases separating them. CDR3: CASSFRSRNEQYF. The CDR3 coding sequence is TGTGCCAGCAGCTTTAGGAGTCGCAACGAGCAGTACTTC.

J is TRBJ1-1 and V is TRBV5-1; perhaps TRBD1 as D (5 bases). V gave up 2 bases and J gave up 3 bases, with 11 bases separating them. This CDR3 has 14 residues. Germline V gene data show CDR1 as SGHRS and CDR2 as YFSETQ. The chain's CDR3 is CASSFTGPYTEAFF. The CDR3 nucleotides are TGCGCCAGCAGCTTCACAGGCCCCTACACTGAAGCTTTCTTT.